A selection of T cell receptor beta chains follows, all from one sample in a study of radiation and T cells in renal cell carcinoma. Produced via immunoSEQ multiplex PCR; TCRdb's table is partial and in-frame only. Here the sample spans tens of thousands of clones, around four fifths being singletons. The material was blood, obtained from a patient whose treatment included radiotherapy and nephrectomy. Receptors originate from a woman aged 60-70 years with renal cell carcinoma. The CDR3 runs from the conserved cysteine through the conserved F or W. A D gene is named only where the DNA matches it firmly. Rows give clone size only sometimes, using once, few, many, or a class for an expanded clone.

V: TRBV27
size: few
D: -
J: TRBJ1-1
DNA: TGTGCCAGCACCCTCGGGGGGACCGGGAACACTGAAGCTTTCTTT
CDR3: CASTLGGTGNTEAFF

V: TRBV11-3
size: -
D: -
J: TRBJ1-6
DNA: TGTGCCAGCAGCTTAGGGGGTACAGGGAATTCACCCCTCCACTTT
CDR3: CASSLGGTGNSPLHF

V: TRBV29-1
size: once
D: -
J: TRBJ2-1
DNA: TGCAGCGTCGGGGACAATGAGCAGTTCTTC
CDR3: CSVGDNEQFF

V: TRBV7-9
size: -
D: -
J: TRBJ2-3
DNA: TGTGCCAGCAGCCTCCCAAACCGGGACTTCCCCATAGATACGCAGTATTTT
CDR3: CASSLPNRDFPIDTQYF

V: TRBV6-1
size: -
D: TRBD2
J: TRBJ2-3
DNA: TGTGCCAGCACCTGGAGCGGGACCACAGATACGCAGTATTTT
CDR3: CASTWSGTTDTQYF

V: TRBV15
size: once
D: -
J: TRBJ1-1
DNA: TGTGCCACCAGCACACAACTGGGGACTGAAGCTTTCTTT
CDR3: CATSTQLGTEAFF

V: TRBV28
size: -
D: -
J: TRBJ2-7
DNA: TGTGCCAGCACCCGTCGGTCCCCCTACGAGCAGTACTTC
CDR3: CASTRRSPYEQYF

V: TRBV6-1
size: -
D: -
J: TRBJ1-4
DNA: TGTGCCAGCAGGATGGACATAATTGAAAAACTGTTTTTT
CDR3: CASRMDIIEKLFF

V: TRBV7-8
size: -
D: -
J: TRBJ1-5
DNA: TGTGCCAGCAGCTTCGCTGGGACACTTTATAGCAATCAGCCCCAGCATTTT
CDR3: CASSFAGTLYSNQPQHF

V: TRBV9
size: -
D: -
J: TRBJ1-6
DNA: TGTGCCAGCAGCGCCTTGGGGGGCGATTCACCCCTCCACTTT
CDR3: CASSALGGDSPLHF

V: TRBV6-1
size: -
D: -
J: TRBJ1-1
DNA: TGTGCCAGCAGTTCTGACAGGAACACTGAAGCTTTCTTT
CDR3: CASSSDRNTEAFF

V: TRBV7-6
size: -
D: TRBD1
J: TRBJ1-3
DNA: TGTGCCAGCAGCTTAGGACGACAGGGCCCTGGAAACACCATATATTTT
CDR3: CASSLGRQGPGNTIYF

V: TRBV18
size: once
D: -
J: TRBJ1-2
DNA: TGTGCCAGCTCACCGGGACAACGCAATGGCTACACCTTC
CDR3: CASSPGQRNGYTF

V: TRBV5-1
size: -
D: TRBD2
J: TRBJ2-1
DNA: TGCGCCAGCAGACCTACTAGCGGGGCGAACAATGAGCAGTTCTTC
CDR3: CASRPTSGANNEQFF

V: TRBV4-2
size: once
D: -
J: TRBJ1-1
DNA: TGTGCCAGCAGCCAAGATTTAGGGGGGGGTTGGACTGAAGCTTTCTTT
CDR3: CASSQDLGGGWTEAFF

V: TRBV7-9
size: -
D: -
J: TRBJ2-3
DNA: TGTGCCAGCAGCTTTGGAGCGGATACGCAGTATTTT
CDR3: CASSFGADTQYF

V: TRBV4-3
size: few
D: TRBD1
J: TRBJ2-6
DNA: TGCGCCAGCAGCCAAGATCCCGACAGGGGTTGGATCTCCGGGGCCAACGTCCTGACTTTC
CDR3: CASSQDPDRGWISGANVLTF

V: TRBV2
size: -
D: -
J: TRBJ2-1
DNA: TGTGCCAGCAGTCCGGACAGCGGAAGCAATGAGCAGTTCTTC
CDR3: CASSPDSGSNEQFF

V: TRBV6-5
size: -
D: TRBD1
J: TRBJ1-2
DNA: TGTGCCAGCAGTCGCCCTACGACAGGGGACTATGGCTACATCTTC
CDR3: CASSRPTTGDYGYIF

V: TRBV5-8
size: -
D: -
J: TRBJ1-4
DNA: TGTGCCAGCAGCCTGGGGGGGGGAGCCGGCAGAAAACTGTTTTTT
CDR3: CASSLGGGAGRKLFF

V: TRBV18
size: -
D: TRBD1
J: TRBJ1-5
DNA: TGTGCCAGCTCACCGACAGGGGGCGATCAGCCCCAGCATTTT
CDR3: CASSPTGGDQPQHF

V: TRBV28
size: -
D: -
J: TRBJ1-2
DNA: TGTGCCAGCAACACCATGGTTGGGGGCTACACCTTC
CDR3: CASNTMVGGYTF

V: TRBV6-5
size: once
D: TRBD2
J: TRBJ2-5
DNA: TGTGCCAGCAGTTATGGCGCCCAGTTGGGGGGGGAGGCCCAGTACTTC
CDR3: CASSYGAQLGGEAQYF

V: TRBV7-6
size: -
D: -
J: TRBJ2-1
DNA: TGTGCCAGCAGCCCTGGACAGTCCATCTACAATGAGCAGTTCTTC
CDR3: CASSPGQSIYNEQFF

V: TRBV2
size: -
D: -
J: TRBJ1-5
DNA: TGTGCCAGCAAAGGGGACAGCAATCAGCCCCAGCATTTT
CDR3: CASKGDSNQPQHF

V: TRBV18
size: -
D: -
J: TRBJ1-2
DNA: TGTGCCAGCTCACCAGAACGACGGACCTATGGCTACACCTTC
CDR3: CASSPERRTYGYTF

V: TRBV9
size: few
D: -
J: TRBJ2-6
DNA: TGTGCCAGCAGCTTCCTAGGGTCTGGGGCCAACGTCCTGACTTTC
CDR3: CASSFLGSGANVLTF

V: TRBV11-3
size: -
D: -
J: TRBJ1-1
DNA: TGTGCCAGCAGCCTAAGTGGACCAAACACTGAAGCTTTCTTT
CDR3: CASSLSGPNTEAFF

V: TRBV28
size: -
D: TRBD1
J: TRBJ1-5
DNA: TGTGCCAGCAGGGGGACAGGGGACCAGCAGCCCCAGCATTTT
CDR3: CASRGTGDQQPQHF

V: TRBV5-8
size: -
D: -
J: TRBJ2-5
DNA: TGTGCCAGCAGCGCCATGGCGGGGGCAAGGGAGACCCAGTACTTC
CDR3: CASSAMAGARETQYF

V: TRBV14
size: -
D: TRBD2
J: TRBJ2-5
DNA: TGTGCCAGCAGCCGGGGACTAGCGGGCCAAGAGACCCAGTACTTC
CDR3: CASSRGLAGQETQYF

V: TRBV5-5
size: -
D: -
J: TRBJ2-5
DNA: TGTGCCAGCAGCACCGAGGGAGAGACCCAGTACTTC
CDR3: CASSTEGETQYF

V: TRBV5-4
size: few
D: -
J: TRBJ1-1
DNA: TGTGCCAGCAGCGGCTTTGGGGATTTCACTGAAGCTTTCTTT
CDR3: CASSGFGDFTEAFF

V: TRBV9
size: -
D: TRBD1
J: TRBJ1-5
DNA: TGTGCCAGCAGCGGTGGGACAGGGAGCAATCAGCCCCAGCATTTT
CDR3: CASSGGTGSNQPQHF

V: TRBV19
size: -
D: -
J: TRBJ2-6
DNA: TGTGCCAGTACCTCGTCCAACTCTGGGGCCAACGTCCTGACTTTC
CDR3: CASTSSNSGANVLTF

V: TRBV12-5
size: few
D: -
J: TRBJ2-4
DNA: TGTGCTAGATCCACCCAGGGGAGTTTCGACAAAAACATTCAGTACTTC
CDR3: CARSTQGSFDKNIQYF

V: TRBV20-1
size: once
D: -
J: TRBJ1-2
DNA: TGCAGTGCTAGTAAACGCAACGGCTACACCTTC
CDR3: CSASKRNGYTF

V: TRBV19
size: -
D: -
J: TRBJ1-2
DNA: TGTGCCAGTAGTATAGGGACGGTGAGCTACACCTTC
CDR3: CASSIGTVSYTF

V: TRBV27
size: -
D: TRBD1
J: TRBJ1-2
DNA: TGTGCCAGCAGTTCCGGGACAGGGGGCGCGGGCTATGGCTACACCTTC
CDR3: CASSSGTGGAGYGYTF

V: TRBV5-4
size: -
D: -
J: TRBJ1-2
DNA: TGTGCCAGCAGCCCGGAGGCAGTCTATGGCTACACCTTC
CDR3: CASSPEAVYGYTF

V: TRBV9
size: -
D: -
J: TRBJ2-7
DNA: TGTGCCAGCAGCCCCCGCGCGGCAGCCCTCGAGCAGTACTTC
CDR3: CASSPRAAALEQYF

V: TRBV7-7
size: -
D: -
J: TRBJ2-5
DNA: TGTGCTAGCAGCGCCAGCACCAACCAAGAGACCCAGTACTTC
CDR3: CASSASTNQETQYF

V: TRBV28
size: once
D: TRBD1
J: TRBJ1-2
DNA: TGTGCCAGCAGTGCAGGACAGGGGGCGAGAGGCTACACCTTC
CDR3: CASSAGQGARGYTF

V: TRBV28
size: -
D: -
J: TRBJ1-2
DNA: TGTGCCAGCAGTTTACAGGGTGGAGGCTATGGCTACACCTTC
CDR3: CASSLQGGGYGYTF

V: TRBV28
size: -
D: -
J: TRBJ1-2
DNA: TGTGCCAGCAGTTTACCGACAGGCTATGGCTACACCTTC
CDR3: CASSLPTGYGYTF

V: TRBV11-1
size: -
D: -
J: TRBJ2-1
DNA: TGTGCCAGCAGCTTTAAACCGGGACTTCGGCGGGGCAATGAGCAGTTCTTC
CDR3: CASSFKPGLRRGNEQFF

V: TRBV5-1
size: -
D: TRBD2
J: TRBJ2-3
DNA: TGCGCCAGCAGCCCTCGGACTAGCGGGGCCGGAGATACGCAGTATTTT
CDR3: CASSPRTSGAGDTQYF

V: TRBV29-1
size: -
D: -
J: TRBJ2-5
DNA: TGCAGCGTGGGGAGGGAGACCCAGTACTTC
CDR3: CSVGRETQYF

V: TRBV11-2
size: once
D: -
J: TRBJ2-5
DNA: TGTGCCAGCAGCTTAGATCCAGGCAACCAAGAGACCCAGTACTTC
CDR3: CASSLDPGNQETQYF

V: TRBV7-9
size: -
D: -
J: TRBJ2-5
DNA: TGTGCCAGCAGGAAAGCGGCCGTCCAAGAGACCCAGTACTTC
CDR3: CASRKAAVQETQYF

V: TRBV4-1
size: -
D: TRBD2
J: TRBJ2-7
DNA: TGCGCCAGCAGCCAAGTGGCTAGCGGGGAGCAATACTACGAGCAGTACTTC
CDR3: CASSQVASGEQYYEQYF

V: TRBV5-1
size: -
D: TRBD1
J: TRBJ1-5
DNA: TGCGCCAGCAGCTTGACAGGGGACAATCAGCCCCAGCATTTT
CDR3: CASSLTGDNQPQHF

V: TRBV25-1
size: -
D: -
J: TRBJ1-1
DNA: TGTGCCAGCCAGAGGGCCGCTTACACTGAAGCTTTCTTT
CDR3: CASQRAAYTEAFF

V: TRBV5-8
size: -
D: -
J: TRBJ2-5
DNA: TGTGCCAGCAGCCCTAGGACGGGGACCCAGTACTTC
CDR3: CASSPRTGTQYF

V: TRBV19
size: once
D: -
J: TRBJ1-5
DNA: TGTGCCAGTAGTACCCGGACCGGCCAGCCCCAGCATTTT
CDR3: CASSTRTGQPQHF

V: TRBV7-9
size: -
D: TRBD2
J: TRBJ2-7
DNA: TGTGCCAGCAGCCCCTCCGGGGGGGCCTACGAGCAGTACTTC
CDR3: CASSPSGGAYEQYF